This T cell receptor (beta chain) was identified in a study of blood T cell repertoires in COVID-19 (TCRdb year 2020). With respect to the entire study: The collaborator samples originated in the United States, Italy and Spain and spanned the acute and convalescent phases of COVID-19. The samples were drawn from two sources: the first 160 participants of the ongoing ImmuneRACE study, and 1,254 subjects contributed by 6 global collaborators. Sample metadata almost always included a de-identified subject ID, COVID-19 status, age in years and sex. Where available, HLA class I and class II types were obtained from metadata supplied by the sample provider rather than from assay-based typing. The prospective study material was composed of cDNA or gDNA derived from T cells, B-cell-depleted T cells, or PBMCs. Subjects who had been exposed to COVID-19, were actively infected with it, or had recovered from it provided the deeply sampled blood TCRbeta repertoires that made up the dataset. A freely available public database, intended as a resource for researchers studying the immune response to SARS-CoV-2, is where the repertoires were released.

TCRbeta CDR3 regions were amplified from genomic DNA using the immunoSEQ Assay, a bias-controlled multiplex PCR. The paper's data handling went like this. Nucleated cell counts per sample were estimated from amplification of reference gene primers within the assay. To quantify the absolute abundance of each unique TCRbeta CDR3 rearrangement, sequence reads were collapsed and filtered. For each sample, productive Simpson clonality was calculated as the square root of Simpson's diversity index across productive rearrangements. The immuneACCESS repertoire file appears here via TCRdb, limited to in-frame rearrangements. These files lack a portion of the clones; in checked studies, under half of the deficit traces to unresolved V genes, and the cause of the others is not known. V and J calls and clone size follow that table, whereas D and trimming were derived from the DNA. A total of under 300,000 clones appear in this sample, around 88% of them only once. Jointly, the top ten make up approximately 14% of the sample.

At one collaborating source in Seattle, patients were enrolled during active infection and were followed longitudinally through the course of disease. The collaborating institutions used their own protocols to collect whole blood in K2EDTA tubes. For TCRbeta analysis, collaborators shipped samples as frozen whole blood, isolated PBMCs, or DNA extracted from either of those sample types. Comment on this clone: No cognate antigen has been identified for it. Base qualities are missing; no much larger clone stands one base away.

The full study reports these points: The amount of clinical and demographic metadata varied by source and participant and was provided uncurated.

Including the terminal cysteine and phenylalanine, the CDR3 comprises 15 residues. The retained sequence is limited to the CDR3, 45 bases, with the frame set at the first base. CDR1 and CDR2 were assigned from the germline V gene (reference sequence) as SEHNR and FQNEAQ. Trimming takes 1 base from V and 9 bases from J, and the germline ends sit 16 bases apart. The V and J segments used are TRBV7-9 and TRBJ2-1; TRBD1 is a possible D gene, resting on 6 matching bases. This receptor was taken from a woman aged 70-85 years with COVID-19, enrolled during active disease. Sample: peripheral blood. The nucleotides read TGTGCCAGCAGCTTAGTAAGGGCAGGGGATCTTGAGCAGTTCTTC. Its amino acids are CASSLVRAGDLEQFF.